What follows describes a single TCR beta chain. Its antigen is undetermined. This sample is drawn from a study of shared clonotypes between healthy human individuals. The study, taken as a whole, reports: In several donors, around 5.5% of naive CD4 clonotypes appeared in common.

Assay used: immunoSEQ multiplex PCR; TCRdb lists only in-frame clones, some missing. Here the sample spans around 1.6 million clones, 95% to 99% being singletons. The ends were cut back, 2 bases at V and 2 bases at J, with 12 bases in the middle. Germline-derived CDR1 and CDR2 are KGHSH and LQKENI. CDR3 length: 15 residues. Donors comprised healthy HIV-negative adults lacking recent acute infections or vaccinations. The sequence derives from a man in his thirties or forties in good health. Material for sequencing was naive CD4+ T cells sorted from blood. Subset denoted: CD45RA+ positively selected. This chain links TRBV18 with TRBJ1-1; D perhaps matches TRBD1 (5 bases). DNA for the CDR3: TGTGCCAGCTCACCAATATCAGGGCCTAACACTGAAGCTTTCTTT. Translating it yields CASSPISGPNTEAFF. The complete variable domain, with remaining parts taken from reference TRBV18 and TRBJ1-1, reads NAGVMQNPRHLVRRRGQEARLRCSPMKGHSHVYWYRQLPEEGLKFMVYLQKENIIDESGMPKERFSAEFPKEGPSILRIQQVVRGDSAAYFCASSPISGPNTEAFFGQGTRLTVV.